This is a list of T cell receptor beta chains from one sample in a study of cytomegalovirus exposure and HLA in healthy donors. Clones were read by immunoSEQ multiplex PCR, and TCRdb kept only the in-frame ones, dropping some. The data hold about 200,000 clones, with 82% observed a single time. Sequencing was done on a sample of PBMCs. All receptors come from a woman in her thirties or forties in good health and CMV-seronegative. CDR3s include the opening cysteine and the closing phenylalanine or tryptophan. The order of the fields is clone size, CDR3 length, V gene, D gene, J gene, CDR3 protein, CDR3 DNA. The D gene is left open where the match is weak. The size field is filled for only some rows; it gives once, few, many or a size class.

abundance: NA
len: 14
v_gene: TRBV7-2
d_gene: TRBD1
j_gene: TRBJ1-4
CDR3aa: CASRQGGANEKLFF
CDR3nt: TGTGCCAGCAGACAGGGGGGGGCTAATGAAAAACTGTTTTTT

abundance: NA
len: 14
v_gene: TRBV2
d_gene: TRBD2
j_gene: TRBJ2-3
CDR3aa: CASSEAGGPGTQYF
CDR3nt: TGTGCCAGCAGTGAAGCGGGAGGGCCCGGTACGCAGTATTTT

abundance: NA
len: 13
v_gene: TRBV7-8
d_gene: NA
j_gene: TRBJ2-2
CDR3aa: CASSLVPFGELFF
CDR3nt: TGTGCCAGCAGCTTAGTCCCGTTCGGGGAGCTGTTTTTT

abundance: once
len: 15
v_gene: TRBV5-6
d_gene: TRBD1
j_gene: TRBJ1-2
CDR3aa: CASSLVGTGTYGYTF
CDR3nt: TGTGCCAGCAGCTTGGTTGGGACAGGGACCTATGGCTACACCTTC

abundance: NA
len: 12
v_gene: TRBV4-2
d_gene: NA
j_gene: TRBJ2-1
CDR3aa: CASSQDPREQFF
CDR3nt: TGTGCCAGCAGCCAAGACCCTAGAGAGCAGTTCTTC

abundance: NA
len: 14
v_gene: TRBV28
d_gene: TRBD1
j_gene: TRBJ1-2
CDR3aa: CASLLTGGSYGYTF
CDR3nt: TGTGCCAGCCTATTAACAGGGGGCAGCTATGGCTACACCTTC

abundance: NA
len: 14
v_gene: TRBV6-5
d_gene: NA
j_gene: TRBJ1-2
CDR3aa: CASSYSRRGEGYTF
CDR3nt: TGTGCCAGCAGTTACTCGCGCAGGGGTGAGGGCTACACCTTC

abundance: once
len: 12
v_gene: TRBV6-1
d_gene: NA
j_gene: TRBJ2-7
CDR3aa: CASRRGFYEQYF
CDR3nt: TGTGCCAGCAGGCGGGGATTCTACGAGCAGTACTTC

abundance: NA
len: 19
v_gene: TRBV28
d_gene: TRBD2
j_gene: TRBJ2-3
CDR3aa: CASSPVASGRGGGTDTQYF
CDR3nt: TGTGCCAGCAGCCCGGTCGCTAGCGGGAGGGGGGGCGGCACAGATACGCAGTATTTT

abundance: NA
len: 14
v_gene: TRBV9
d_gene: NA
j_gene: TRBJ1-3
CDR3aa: CASTKGVTGNTIYF
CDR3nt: TGTGCCAGCACAAAGGGGGTAACGGGAAACACCATATATTTT

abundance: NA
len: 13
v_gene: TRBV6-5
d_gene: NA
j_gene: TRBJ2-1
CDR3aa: CASSLRSYNEQFF
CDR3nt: TGTGCCAGCAGTCTGCGCTCCTACAATGAGCAGTTCTTC

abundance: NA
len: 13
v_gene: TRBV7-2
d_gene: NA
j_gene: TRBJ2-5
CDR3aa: CASSQDPGSTQYF
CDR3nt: TGTGCCAGCAGCCAAGATCCGGGATCGACCCAGTACTTC

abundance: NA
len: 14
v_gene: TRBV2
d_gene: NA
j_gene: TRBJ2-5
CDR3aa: CASSLGGGRETQYF
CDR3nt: TGTGCCAGCAGCCTAGGGGGGGGACGAGAGACCCAGTACTTC

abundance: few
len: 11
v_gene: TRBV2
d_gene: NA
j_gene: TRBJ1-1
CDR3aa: CASCYSAEAFF
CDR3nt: TGTGCCAGCTGTTACAGTGCTGAAGCTTTCTTT

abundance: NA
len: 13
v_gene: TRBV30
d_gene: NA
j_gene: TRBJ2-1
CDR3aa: CAWTWSSYNEQFF
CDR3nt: TGTGCCTGGACGTGGAGCTCCTACAATGAGCAGTTCTTC

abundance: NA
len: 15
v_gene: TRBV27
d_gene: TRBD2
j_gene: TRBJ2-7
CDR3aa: CASSLSFGRVHEQYF
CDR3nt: TGTGCCAGCAGTTTATCGTTTGGGAGGGTACACGAGCAGTACTTC

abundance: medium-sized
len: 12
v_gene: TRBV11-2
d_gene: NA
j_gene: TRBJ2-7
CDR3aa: CASSLDPRQKYF
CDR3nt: TGTGCCAGCAGCTTAGATCCGCGACAGAAGTACTTC

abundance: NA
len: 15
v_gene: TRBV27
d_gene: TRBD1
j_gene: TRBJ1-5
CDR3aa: CASGPGTGPNQPQHF
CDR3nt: TGTGCCAGCGGCCCCGGGACAGGACCTAATCAGCCCCAGCATTTT

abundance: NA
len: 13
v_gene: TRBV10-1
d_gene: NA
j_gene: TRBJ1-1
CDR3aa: CASSEEFGTEAFF
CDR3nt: TGCGCCAGCAGTGAAGAGTTCGGCACTGAAGCTTTCTTT

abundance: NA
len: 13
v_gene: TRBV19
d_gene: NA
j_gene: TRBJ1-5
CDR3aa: CASSSYRDQPQHF
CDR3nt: TGTGCCAGTAGTTCATACAGGGATCAGCCCCAGCATTTT

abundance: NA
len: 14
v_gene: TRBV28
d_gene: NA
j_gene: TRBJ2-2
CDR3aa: CASSLQGRGGELFF
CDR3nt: TGTGCCAGCAGTTTGCAGGGGCGAGGCGGGGAGCTGTTTTTT

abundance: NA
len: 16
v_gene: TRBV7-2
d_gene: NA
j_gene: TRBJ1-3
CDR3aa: CASSRGARATGNTIYF
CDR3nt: TGTGCCAGCAGCAGAGGCGCGAGGGCCACTGGAAACACCATATATTTT

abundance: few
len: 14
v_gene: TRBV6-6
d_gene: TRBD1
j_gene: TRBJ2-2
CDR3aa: CASGGTGGTGELFF
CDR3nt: TGTGCCAGCGGCGGCACAGGGGGCACCGGGGAGCTGTTTTTT

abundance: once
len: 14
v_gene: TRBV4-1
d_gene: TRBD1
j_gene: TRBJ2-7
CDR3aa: CASSHSTGGYEQYF
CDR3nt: TGCGCCAGCAGCCACTCGACAGGGGGCTACGAGCAGTACTTC

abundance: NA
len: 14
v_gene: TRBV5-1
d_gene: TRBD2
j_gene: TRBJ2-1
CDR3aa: CASSPLADYNEQFF
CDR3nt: TGCGCCAGCAGCCCACTAGCGGACTACAATGAGCAGTTCTTC

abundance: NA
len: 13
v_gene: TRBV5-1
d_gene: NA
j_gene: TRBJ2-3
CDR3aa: CASSLQGTDTQYF
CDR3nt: TGCGCCAGCAGCTTACAGGGCACAGATACGCAGTATTTT

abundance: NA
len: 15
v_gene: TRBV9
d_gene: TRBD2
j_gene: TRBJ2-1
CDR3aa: CASSAAGGSYNEQFF
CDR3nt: TGTGCCAGCAGCGCTGCGGGAGGGAGCTACAATGAGCAGTTCTTC

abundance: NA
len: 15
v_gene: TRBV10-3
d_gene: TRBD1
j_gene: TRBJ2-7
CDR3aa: CATKAGQGVPYEQYF
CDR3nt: TGTGCCACTAAAGCGGGACAGGGAGTCCCCTACGAGCAGTACTTC

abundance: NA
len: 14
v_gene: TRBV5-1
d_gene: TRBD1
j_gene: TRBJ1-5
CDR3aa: CASSFTGASGAQHF
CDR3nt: TGCGCCAGCAGCTTCACAGGGGCCTCCGGGGCCCAGCATTTT